The TCR beta chain under discussion was sequenced for a study of blood T cell repertoires in COVID-19. Study-wide context: Collection of acute and convalescent COVID-19 samples took place in the United States, Italy and Spain. The analysed material was cDNA or gDNA that came from T cells, B-cell-depleted T cells, or PBMCs.

Germline V lookup: CDR1 GTSNPN, CDR2 SVGIG (reference sequence). Trimming removed 3 bases from V and 4 bases from J, with 8 bases in between. The CDR3 consists of 12 residues. As originally analysed: Amplified reference gene primers provided the basis for estimating nucleated cell counts. Only in-frame clones appear in the TCRdb table, and some are missing; sequencing was by immunoSEQ multiplex PCR. The DNA gave D and trimming, while V, J and clone size come from that table. Of more than 95,000 clones listed, more than 60% are singletons. The genes are TRBV30 and TRBJ2-3; D call uncertain. The material sequenced was peripheral blood. The clonotype was recovered from a woman between 65 and 79 years old with acute or convalescent COVID-19. This CDR3 is CAWRVDSDTQYF. The CDR3, as DNA: TGTGCCTGGAGGGTAGATTCAGATACGCAGTATTTT.